This TCR beta chain was recovered during a study of T cell responses to AZD1222 COVID-19 vaccine. Whole-study findings and limits: Unmutated variant regions are reportedly the target of nearly half of TCRs that are spike-specific. Without day 14 samples, only post-peak T cell repertoires were studied.

A word on this clone: Its antigen is unidentified.

Sequencing was performed with immunoSEQ multiplex PCR; in TCRdb, only in-frame clones are kept and a portion is missing. The sample has approximately 110,000 clones; roughly nine tenths are singletons. Second-dose intervals near 4 or 12 weeks were combined. The length of the CDR3 is 12 residues. V lost 5 bases to trimming and J lost 0 bases, with 6 bases between them. Germline CDR1 is SGHRS and CDR2 is YFSETQ. The material sequenced was peripheral blood, taken 28 days after the second AZD1222 dose. This sequence originates from an adult who received the AZD1222 COVID-19 vaccine. V usage is TRBV5-1 and J usage is TRBJ2-7; a weak D match, TRBD1 (5 bases). The CDR3 reads CASRGASYEQYF. The CDR3 nucleotides read TGCGCCAGCAGAGGGGCCTCCTACGAGCAGTACTTC.